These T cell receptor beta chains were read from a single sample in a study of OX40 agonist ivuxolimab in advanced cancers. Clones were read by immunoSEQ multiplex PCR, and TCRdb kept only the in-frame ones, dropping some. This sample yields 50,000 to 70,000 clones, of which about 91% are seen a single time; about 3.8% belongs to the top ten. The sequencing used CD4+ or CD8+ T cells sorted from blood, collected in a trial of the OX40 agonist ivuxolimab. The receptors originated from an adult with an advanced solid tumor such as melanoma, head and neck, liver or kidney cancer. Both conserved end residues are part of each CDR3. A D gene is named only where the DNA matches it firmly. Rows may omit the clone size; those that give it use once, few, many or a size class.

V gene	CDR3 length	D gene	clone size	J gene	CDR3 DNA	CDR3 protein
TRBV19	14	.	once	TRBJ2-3	TGTGCCAGTAGTATTGGAGCGTACACAGATACGCAGTATTTT	CASSIGAYTDTQYF
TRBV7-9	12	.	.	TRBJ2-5	TGTGCCAGCAGCTTAGTCCAAGAGACCCAGTACTTC	CASSLVQETQYF
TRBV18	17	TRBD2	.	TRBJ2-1	TGTGCCAGCTCACCACCGTGGGAGGGGACTAGCGCCAATGAGCAGTTCTTC	CASSPPWEGTSANEQFF
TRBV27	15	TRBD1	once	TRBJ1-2	TGTGCCAGCAGCTTTGGCCAGGGGGCGGTTAATGGCTACACCTTC	CASSFGQGAVNGYTF
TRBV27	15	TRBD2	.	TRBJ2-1	TGTGCCAGCAGCCACCAGGGACTAGAATACAATGAGCAGTTCTTC	CASSHQGLEYNEQFF
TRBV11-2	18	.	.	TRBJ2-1	TGTGCCAGCAGCCGCGCGAAACTTGGACCCGGGACGGACAATGAGCAGTTCTTC	CASSRAKLGPGTDNEQFF
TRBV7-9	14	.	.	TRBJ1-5	TGTGCCAGCAGCTTACCTTATAGCAATCAGCCCCAGCATTTT	CASSLPYSNQPQHF
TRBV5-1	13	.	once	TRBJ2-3	TGCGCCAGCAGGGCACCTAGCACAGATACGCAGTATTTT	CASRAPSTDTQYF
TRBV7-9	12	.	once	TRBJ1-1	TGTGCCAGCAGCTTGGCAGAACTTGAAGCTTTCTTT	CASSLAELEAFF
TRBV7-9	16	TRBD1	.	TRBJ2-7	TGTGCCAGCAGCGCCACCGGGACAGGGAACTCCTACGAGCAGTACTTC	CASSATGTGNSYEQYF
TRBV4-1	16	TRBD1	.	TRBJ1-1	TGCGCCAGCAGCCAAGGTCAGGGGGCTCGGAACACTGAAGCTTTCTTT	CASSQGQGARNTEAFF
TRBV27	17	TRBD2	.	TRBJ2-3	TGTGCCAGCAGTAACCGGGGACTAGCGGGGCCGCGGGATACGCAGTATTTT	CASSNRGLAGPRDTQYF
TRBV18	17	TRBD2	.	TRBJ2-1	TGTGCCAGCTCACCATTCGCGTCTCGCGGGAGGAACAATGAGCAGTTCTTC	CASSPFASRGRNNEQFF
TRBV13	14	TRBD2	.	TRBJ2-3	TGTGCCGGAGGGATCTCGGGAGGCGCAGATACGCAGTATTTT	CAGGISGGADTQYF
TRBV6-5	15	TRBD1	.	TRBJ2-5	TGTGCCAGCAATAATCAGGGGGCCGGGCAAGAGACCCAGTACTTC	CASNNQGAGQETQYF
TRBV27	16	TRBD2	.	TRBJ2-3	TGTGCCAGCAGCCGAGGGACTAGCGGGAGGCCGGATACGCAGTATTTT	CASSRGTSGRPDTQYF
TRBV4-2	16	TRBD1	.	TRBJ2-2	TGTGCCAGCAGCCAGAGGGGGCAGGGGGTCAAGGGGGAGCTGTTTTTT	CASSQRGQGVKGELFF
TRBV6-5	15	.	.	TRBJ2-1	TGTGCCAGCAGTTACCGGGACCACCCGGGGGATGAGCAGTTCTTC	CASSYRDHPGDEQFF
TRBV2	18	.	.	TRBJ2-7	TGTGCCAGCACCTACATTAAACGCCTTAGCGGAACTAACTACGAGCAGTACTTC	CASTYIKRLSGTNYEQYF
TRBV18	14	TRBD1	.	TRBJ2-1	TGTGCCAGCTCACCCGGGACAGGGTTGGATGAGCAGTTCTTC	CASSPGTGLDEQFF
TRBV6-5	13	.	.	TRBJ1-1	TGTGCCAGCAGTTATTCTGTGGGGACTGAAGCTTTCTTT	CASSYSVGTEAFF
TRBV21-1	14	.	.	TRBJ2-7	TGTGCCAGAACCGGATTGAGGGGGGACTACGAGCAGTACTTC	CARTGLRGDYEQYF
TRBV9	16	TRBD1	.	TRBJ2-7	TGTGCCAGCAGCGTAGCCGCAGGGGGCCCCTCCTACGAGCAGTACTTC	CASSVAAGGPSYEQYF
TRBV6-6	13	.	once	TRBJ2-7	TGTGCCAGCAGTTACGGGACCTTCTACGAGCAGTACTTC	CASSYGTFYEQYF
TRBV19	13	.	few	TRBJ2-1	TGTGCCAGTAAGGCGGCGGGCTTAAATGAGCAGTTCTTC	CASKAAGLNEQFF
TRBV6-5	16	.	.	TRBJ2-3	TGTGCCAGCAGTTACTCGAAAGCCCAGGGGCTAGATACGCAGTATTTT	CASSYSKAQGLDTQYF
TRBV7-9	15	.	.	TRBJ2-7	TGTGCCAGCAGCGCCCCAGGGACGGGCAGCAACGAGCAGTACTTC	CASSAPGTGSNEQYF
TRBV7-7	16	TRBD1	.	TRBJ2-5	TGTGCCAGCAGCTTAAACCCGACAGGGGGTGTAAAGACCCAGTACTTC	CASSLNPTGGVKTQYF
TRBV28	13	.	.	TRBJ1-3	TGTGCCAGCAGTTTCGCCCAACAGAACACCATATATTTT	CASSFAQQNTIYF
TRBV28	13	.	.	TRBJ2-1	TGTGCCAGCACCCTAATGTCCTACAATGAGCAGTTCTTC	CASTLMSYNEQFF
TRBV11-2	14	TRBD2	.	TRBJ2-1	TGTGCCAGCAGCATCCTAGCGGGCAACAATGAGCAGTTCTTC	CASSILAGNNEQFF
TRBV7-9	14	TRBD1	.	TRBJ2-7	TGTGCCAGCAGCTCTACCGGGACAGGGGACGAGCAGTACTTC	CASSSTGTGDEQYF
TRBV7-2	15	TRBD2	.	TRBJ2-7	TGTGCCAGCAGCTCGACTAGCGGGAAGGGCTCCGAGCAGTACTTC	CASSSTSGKGSEQYF
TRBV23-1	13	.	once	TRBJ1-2	TGCGCCAGCAGTCAATCGGTGGAGCACGGCTACACCTTC	CASSQSVEHGYTF
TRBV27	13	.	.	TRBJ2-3	TGTGCCAGCAGCCTCTTGATCACAGATACGCAGTATTTT	CASSLLITDTQYF
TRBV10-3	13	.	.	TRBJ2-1	TGTGCCATCAGTGAGCCAGGCTACAATGAGCAGTTCTTC	CAISEPGYNEQFF
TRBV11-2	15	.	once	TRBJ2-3	TGTGCCAGCAGCTTATTGTCAGGCACCACAGATACGCAGTATTTT	CASSLLSGTTDTQYF
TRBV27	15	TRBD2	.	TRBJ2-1	TGTGCCAGCAGTTTCGTCCTAGCGGGAGACAATGAGCAGTTCTTC	CASSFVLAGDNEQFF
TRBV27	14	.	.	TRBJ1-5	TGTGCCAGCAGTTCGGGGGTTAGCAATCAGCCCCAGCATTTT	CASSSGVSNQPQHF
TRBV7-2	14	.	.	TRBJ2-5	TGTGCCAGCAGCTTTGGGTCCGGGTTGGAGACCCAGTACTTC	CASSFGSGLETQYF
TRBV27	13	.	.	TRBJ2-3	TGTGCCAGCAGTTTACTGGGGGGAGATACGCAGTATTTT	CASSLLGGDTQYF
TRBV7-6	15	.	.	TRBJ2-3	TGTGCCAGCAGCTTAGTCGGAGGGAGAACAGATACGCAGTATTTT	CASSLVGGRTDTQYF